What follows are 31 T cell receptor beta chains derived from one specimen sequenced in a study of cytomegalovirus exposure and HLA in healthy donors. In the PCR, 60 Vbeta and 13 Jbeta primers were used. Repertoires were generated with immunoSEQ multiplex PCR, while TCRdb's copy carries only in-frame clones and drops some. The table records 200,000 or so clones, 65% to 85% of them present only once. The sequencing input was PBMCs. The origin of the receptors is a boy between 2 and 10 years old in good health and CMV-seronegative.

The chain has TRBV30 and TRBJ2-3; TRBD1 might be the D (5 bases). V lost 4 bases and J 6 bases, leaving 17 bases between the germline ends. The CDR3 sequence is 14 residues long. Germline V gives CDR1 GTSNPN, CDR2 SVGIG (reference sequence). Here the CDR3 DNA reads TGTGCCTGGAACGTGGACACCCGGCCCGATACGCAGTATTTT. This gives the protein CAWNVDTRPDTQYF.

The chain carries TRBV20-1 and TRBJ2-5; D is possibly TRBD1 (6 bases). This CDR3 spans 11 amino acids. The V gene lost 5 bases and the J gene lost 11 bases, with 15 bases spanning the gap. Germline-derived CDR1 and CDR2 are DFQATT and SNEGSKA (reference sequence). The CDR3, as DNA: TGCAGTGCTGCTTCAGGGGACCTGCAGTACTTC. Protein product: CSAASGDLQYF.

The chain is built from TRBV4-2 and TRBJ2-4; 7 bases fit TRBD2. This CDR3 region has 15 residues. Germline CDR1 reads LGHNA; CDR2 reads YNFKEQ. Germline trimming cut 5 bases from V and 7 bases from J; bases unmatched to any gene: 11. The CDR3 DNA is TGTGCCAGCAGCGAAACCTGGGGACTACACAACATTCAGTACTTC. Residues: CASSETWGLHNIQYF.

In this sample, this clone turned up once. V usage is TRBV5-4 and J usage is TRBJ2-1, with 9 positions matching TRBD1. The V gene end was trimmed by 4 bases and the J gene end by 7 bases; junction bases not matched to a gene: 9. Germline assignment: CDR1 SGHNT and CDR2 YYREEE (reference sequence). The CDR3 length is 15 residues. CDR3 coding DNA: TGTGCCAGCAGCCCTTACCTACAGGGGGCGAATGAGCAGTTCTTC. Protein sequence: CASSPYLQGANEQFF.

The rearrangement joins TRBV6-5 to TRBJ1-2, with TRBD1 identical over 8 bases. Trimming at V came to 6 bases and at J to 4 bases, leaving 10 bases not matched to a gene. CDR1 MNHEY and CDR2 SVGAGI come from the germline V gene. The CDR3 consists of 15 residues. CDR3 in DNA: TGTGCCAGCAGGCTACAGGGGGTAACTGGCTATGGCTACACCTTC. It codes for CASRLQGVTGYGYTF.

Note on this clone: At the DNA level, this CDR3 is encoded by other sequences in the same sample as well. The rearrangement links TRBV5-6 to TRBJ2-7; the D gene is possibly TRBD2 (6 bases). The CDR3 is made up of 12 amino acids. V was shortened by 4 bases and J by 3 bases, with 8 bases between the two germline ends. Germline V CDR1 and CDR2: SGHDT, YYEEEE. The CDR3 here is CASSLTSYEQYF. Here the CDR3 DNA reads TGTGCCAGCAGCCTGACTAGCTACGAGCAGTACTTC.

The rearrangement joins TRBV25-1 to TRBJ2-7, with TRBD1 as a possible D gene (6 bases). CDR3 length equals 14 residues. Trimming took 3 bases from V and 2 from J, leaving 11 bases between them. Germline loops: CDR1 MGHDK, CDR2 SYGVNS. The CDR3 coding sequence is TGTGCCAGCAGTGATACAGGGCCCGCCTACGAGCAGTACTTC. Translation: CASSDTGPAYEQYF.

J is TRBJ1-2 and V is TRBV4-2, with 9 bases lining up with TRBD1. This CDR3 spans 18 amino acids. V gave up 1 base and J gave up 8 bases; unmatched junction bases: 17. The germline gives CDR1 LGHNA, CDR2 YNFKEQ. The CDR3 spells CASSQAWDREIFLQGYTF. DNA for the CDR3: TGTGCCAGCAGCCAAGCTTGGGACAGGGAAATTTTTCTACAAGGCTACACCTTC.

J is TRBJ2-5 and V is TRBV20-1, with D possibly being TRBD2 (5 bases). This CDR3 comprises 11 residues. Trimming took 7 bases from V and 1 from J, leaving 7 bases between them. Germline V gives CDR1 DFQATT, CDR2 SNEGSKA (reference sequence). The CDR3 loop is CSGTFQETQYF. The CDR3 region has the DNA TGCAGTGGGACTTTCCAAGAGACCCAGTACTTC.

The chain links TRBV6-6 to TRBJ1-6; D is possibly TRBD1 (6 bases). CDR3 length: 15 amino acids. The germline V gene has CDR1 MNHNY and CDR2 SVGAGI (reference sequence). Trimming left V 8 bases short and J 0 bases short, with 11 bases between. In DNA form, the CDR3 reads TGTGCCAGCGCCCAGGGGAGCTCCTATAATTCACCCCTCCACTTT. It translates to CASAQGSSYNSPLHF.

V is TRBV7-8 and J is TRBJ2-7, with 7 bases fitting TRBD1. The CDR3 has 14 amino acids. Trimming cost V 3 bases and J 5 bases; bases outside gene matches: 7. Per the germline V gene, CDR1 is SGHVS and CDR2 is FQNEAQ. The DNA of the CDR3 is TGTGCCAGCAGCTTTCCGAGACAGGGTGACGAGCAGTACTTC. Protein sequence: CASSFPRQGDEQYF.

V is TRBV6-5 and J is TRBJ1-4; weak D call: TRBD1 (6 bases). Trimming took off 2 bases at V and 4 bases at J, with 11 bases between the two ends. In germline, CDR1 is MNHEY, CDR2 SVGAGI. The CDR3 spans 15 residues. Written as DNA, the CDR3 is TGTGCCAGCAGTTACCTCTCAGGGGATAATGAAAAACTGTTTTTT. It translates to CASSYLSGDNEKLFF.

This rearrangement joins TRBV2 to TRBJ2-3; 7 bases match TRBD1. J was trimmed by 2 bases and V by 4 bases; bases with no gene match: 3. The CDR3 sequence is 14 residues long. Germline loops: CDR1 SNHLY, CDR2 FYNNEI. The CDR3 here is CASSGQGPTDTQYF. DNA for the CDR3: TGTGCCAGCAGTGGACAGGGCCCCACAGATACGCAGTATTTT.

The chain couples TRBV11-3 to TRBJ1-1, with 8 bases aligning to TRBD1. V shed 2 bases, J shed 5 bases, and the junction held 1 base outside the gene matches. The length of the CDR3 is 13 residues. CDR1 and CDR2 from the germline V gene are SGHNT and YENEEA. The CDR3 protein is CASSLQGATEAFF. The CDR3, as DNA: TGTGCCAGCAGCTTACAGGGGGCTACTGAAGCTTTCTTT.

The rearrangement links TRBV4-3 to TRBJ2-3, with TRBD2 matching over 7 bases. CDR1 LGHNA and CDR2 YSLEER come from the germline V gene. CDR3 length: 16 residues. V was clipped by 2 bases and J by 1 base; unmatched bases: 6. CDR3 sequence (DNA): TGCGCCAGCAGCCAAAGCGGGGCTGGGGGCACAGATACGCAGTATTTT. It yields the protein CASSQSGAGGTDTQYF.

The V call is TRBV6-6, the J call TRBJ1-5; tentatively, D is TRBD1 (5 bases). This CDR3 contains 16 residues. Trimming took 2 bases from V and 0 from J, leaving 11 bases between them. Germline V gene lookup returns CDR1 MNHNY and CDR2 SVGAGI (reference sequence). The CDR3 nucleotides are TGTGCCAGCAGTTACGGGGCCTCTTATAGCAATCAGCCCCAGCATTTT. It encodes CASSYGASYSNQPQHF.

CDR3 loop: CASSEGQGGHTEAFF. The DNA for the CDR3 is TGTGCCAGCAGCGAGGGACAGGGAGGGCACACTGAAGCTTTCTTT. The chain carries TRBV2 and TRBJ1-1; 9 bases agree with TRBD1. Germline values: CDR1 SNHLY, CDR2 FYNNEI. The J segment lost 3 bases and the V segment lost 6 bases, leaving 8 bases of the junction unmatched. There are 15 residues in the CDR3. Combining the CDR3 with reference TRBV2 and TRBJ1-1 gives the whole variable domain EPEVTQTPSHQVTQMGQEVILRCVPISNHLYFYWYRQILGQKVEFLVSFYNNEISEKSEIFDDQFSVERPDGSNFTLKIRSTKLEDSAMYFCASSEGQGGHTEAFFGQGTRLTVV.

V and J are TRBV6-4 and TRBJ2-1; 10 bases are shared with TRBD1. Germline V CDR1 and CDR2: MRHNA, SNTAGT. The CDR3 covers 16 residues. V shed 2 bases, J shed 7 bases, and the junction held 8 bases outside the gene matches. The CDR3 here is CASSDRDRGERNEQFF. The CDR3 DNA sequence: TGTGCCAGCAGTGACCGGGACAGGGGCGAGAGGAATGAGCAGTTCTTC.

CDR3 coding DNA: TGTGCCAGCAGTGAAGCCGCTAGCGGGGGGTTTCTTTTGGAGACCCAGTACTTC. This translates into CASSEAASGGFLLETQYF. The J gene is TRBJ2-5, the V gene TRBV6-1; 11 bases map to TRBD2. V lost 0 bases, J lost 5 bases, and 11 bases stayed unmatched. The CDR3 has 18 residues. Germline V gene lookup returns CDR1 MNHNS and CDR2 SASEGT.

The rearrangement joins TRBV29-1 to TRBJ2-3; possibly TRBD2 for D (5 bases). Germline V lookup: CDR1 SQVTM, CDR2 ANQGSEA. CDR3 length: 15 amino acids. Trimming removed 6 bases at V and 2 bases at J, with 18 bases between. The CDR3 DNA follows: TGCAGCGTCGGGATTAACAGTTCCCCCACAGATACGCAGTATTTT. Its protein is CSVGINSSPTDTQYF.

DNA of the CDR3: TGTGCCAGCAGCCCCCAAGGGGGACAGGGCTGGGAAAAACTGTTTTTT. Protein product: CASSPQGGQGWEKLFF. This chain connects TRBV9 to TRBJ1-4; 9 nucleotides line up with TRBD1. Germline CDR1 SGDLS, CDR2 YYNGEE. The CDR3 totals 16 residues. The V gene end was trimmed by 4 bases and the J gene end by 8 bases; junction bases not matched to a gene: 12.

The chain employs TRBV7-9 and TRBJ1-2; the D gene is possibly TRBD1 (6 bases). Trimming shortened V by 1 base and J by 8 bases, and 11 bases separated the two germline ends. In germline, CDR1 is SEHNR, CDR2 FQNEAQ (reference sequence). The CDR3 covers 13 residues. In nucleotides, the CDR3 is TGTGCCAGCAGCTTAGAAGGGGGAGAGGGCTACACCTTC. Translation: CASSLEGGEGYTF.

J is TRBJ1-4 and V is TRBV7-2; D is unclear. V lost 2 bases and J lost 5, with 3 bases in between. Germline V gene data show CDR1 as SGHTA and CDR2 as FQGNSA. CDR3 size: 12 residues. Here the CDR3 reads CASSLSNEKLFF. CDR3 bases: TGTGCCAGCAGCTTATCAAATGAAAAACTGTTTTTT.

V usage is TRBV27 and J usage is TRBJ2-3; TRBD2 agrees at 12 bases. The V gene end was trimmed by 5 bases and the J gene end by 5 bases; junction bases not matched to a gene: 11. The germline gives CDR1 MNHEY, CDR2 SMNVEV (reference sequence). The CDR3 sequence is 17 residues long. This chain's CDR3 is CASSDRLAGAHGDTQYF. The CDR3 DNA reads TGTGCCAGCAGTGACCGACTAGCGGGGGCCCACGGAGATACGCAGTATTTT.

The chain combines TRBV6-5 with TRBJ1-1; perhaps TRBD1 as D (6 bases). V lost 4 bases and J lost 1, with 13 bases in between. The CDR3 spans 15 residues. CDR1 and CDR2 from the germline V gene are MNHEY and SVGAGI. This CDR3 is CASSLPGHPNTEAFF. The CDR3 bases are TGTGCCAGCAGTTTACCGGGACACCCGAACACTGAAGCTTTCTTT.

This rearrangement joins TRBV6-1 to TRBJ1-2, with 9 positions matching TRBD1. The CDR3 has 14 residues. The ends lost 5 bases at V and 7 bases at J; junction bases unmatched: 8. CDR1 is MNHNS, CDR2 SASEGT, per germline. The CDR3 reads CASSRLTGGGGYTF. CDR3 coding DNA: TGTGCCAGCAGTCGTTTGACAGGGGGTGGTGGCTACACCTTC.

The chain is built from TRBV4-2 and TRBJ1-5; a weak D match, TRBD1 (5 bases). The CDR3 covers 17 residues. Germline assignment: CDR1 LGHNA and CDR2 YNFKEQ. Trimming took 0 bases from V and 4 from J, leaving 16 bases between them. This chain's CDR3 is CASSQEIGGTGNQPQHF. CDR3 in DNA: TGTGCCAGCAGCCAAGAAATCGGGGGGACGGGGAATCAGCCCCAGCATTTT.

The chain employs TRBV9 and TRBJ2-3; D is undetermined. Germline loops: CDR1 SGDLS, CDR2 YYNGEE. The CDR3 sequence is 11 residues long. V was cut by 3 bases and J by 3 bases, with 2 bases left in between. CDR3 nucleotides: TGTGCCAGCAGCGCAACAGATACGCAGTATTTT. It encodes CASSATDTQYF. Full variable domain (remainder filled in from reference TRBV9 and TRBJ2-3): DSGVTQTPKHLITATGQRVTLRCSPRSGDLSVYWYQQSLDQGLQFLIQYYNGEERAKGNILERFSAQQFPDLHSELNLSSLELGDSALYFCASSATDTQYFGPGTRLTVL.

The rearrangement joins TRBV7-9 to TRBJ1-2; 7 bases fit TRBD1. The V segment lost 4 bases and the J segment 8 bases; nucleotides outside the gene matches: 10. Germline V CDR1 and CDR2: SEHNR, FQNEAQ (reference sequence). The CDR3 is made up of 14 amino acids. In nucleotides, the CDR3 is TGTGCCAGCAGCTCTGGGACAGCAGGATGGGGCTACACCTTC. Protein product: CASSSGTAGWGYTF.

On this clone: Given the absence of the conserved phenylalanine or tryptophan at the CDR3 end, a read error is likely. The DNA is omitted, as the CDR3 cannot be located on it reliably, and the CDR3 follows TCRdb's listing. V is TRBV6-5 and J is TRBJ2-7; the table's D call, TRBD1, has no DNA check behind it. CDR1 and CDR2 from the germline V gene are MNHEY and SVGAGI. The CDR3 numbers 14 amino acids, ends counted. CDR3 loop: CASSYGQAVEGLYL.

CDR3 sequence: CASSELAGYEQYF. The DNA of the CDR3 is TGTGCCAGCAGTGAGCTAGCGGGTTACGAGCAGTACTTC. The rearrangement uses TRBV2 and TRBJ2-7; 8 nucleotides align to TRBD2. V shed 3 bases and J 4 bases; nucleotides not matched to a gene: 2. The CDR3 length is 13 residues. Germline values: CDR1 SNHLY, CDR2 FYNNEI.